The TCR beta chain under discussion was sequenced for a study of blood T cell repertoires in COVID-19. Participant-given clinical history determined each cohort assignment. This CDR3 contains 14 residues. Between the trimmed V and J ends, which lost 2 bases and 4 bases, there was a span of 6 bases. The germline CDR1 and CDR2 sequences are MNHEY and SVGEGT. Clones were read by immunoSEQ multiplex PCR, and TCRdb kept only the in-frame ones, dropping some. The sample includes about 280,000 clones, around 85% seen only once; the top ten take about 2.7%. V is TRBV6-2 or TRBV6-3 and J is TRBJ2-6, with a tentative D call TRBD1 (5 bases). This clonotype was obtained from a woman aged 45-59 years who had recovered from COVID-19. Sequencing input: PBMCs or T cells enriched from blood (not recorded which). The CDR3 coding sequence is TGTGCCAGCAGTTACCAGGGCGGGGCCAACGTCCTGACTTTC. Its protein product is CASSYQGGANVLTF.